This TCR beta chain was captured in a study of patients and donors after allogeneic stem cell transplantation. The CDR3 covers 15 residues. V was trimmed by 4 bases and J by 4 bases, leaving 13 bases between them. From germline, CDR1 is MNHNS and CDR2 SASEGT. TCRdb redid the calling of the RT-PCR reads with MiXCR, one entry per CDR3 protein. Of hundreds of thousands of distinct CDR3 sequences listed, under 20% are singletons. The clonotype originates from a human donor who was either an allogeneic HSCT recipient or a stem cell or donor lymphocyte infusion donor (not recorded which). It is not recorded whose cells these are; they may come from a transplant donor. This chain uses TRBV6-1 with TRBJ2-2; D is possibly TRBD1 (5 bases). The sequencing sample was made of blood, either unsorted or a sorted T cell fraction (not recorded which). The CDR3 sequence: CASSARQSITGELFF. The CDR3 DNA sequence: TGTGCCAGCAGTGCGAGACAGTCCATCACCGGGGAGCTGTTTTTT.